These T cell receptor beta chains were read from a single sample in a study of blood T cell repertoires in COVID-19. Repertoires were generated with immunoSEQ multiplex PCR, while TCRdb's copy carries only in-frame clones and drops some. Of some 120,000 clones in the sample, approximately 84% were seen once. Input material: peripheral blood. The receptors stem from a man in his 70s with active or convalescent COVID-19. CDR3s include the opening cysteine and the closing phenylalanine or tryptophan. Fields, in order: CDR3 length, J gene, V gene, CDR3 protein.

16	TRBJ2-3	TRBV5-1	CASSLNLQGSTDTQYF
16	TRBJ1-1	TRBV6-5	CASSNLPGQGNTEAFF
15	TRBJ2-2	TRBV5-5	CASSLGQGNTGELFF
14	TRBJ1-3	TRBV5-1	CASSSTGSGNTIYF
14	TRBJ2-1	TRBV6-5	CASSLLGGGNEQFF
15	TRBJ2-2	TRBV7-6	CASSLAGGTPGELFF
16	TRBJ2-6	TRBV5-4	CASSPLTTSGANVLTF
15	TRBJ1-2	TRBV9	CASSGWDRENYGYTF
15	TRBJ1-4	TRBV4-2	CASSQAGLGGEKLFF
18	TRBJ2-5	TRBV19	CASSIGDRGRGLGETQYF
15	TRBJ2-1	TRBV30	CAWTSGTSEANEQFF
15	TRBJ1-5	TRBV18	CASSSTIDSNQPQHF
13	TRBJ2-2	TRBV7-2	CASSLLRTGELFF
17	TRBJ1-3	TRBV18	CASSPLRTGLTGNTIYF
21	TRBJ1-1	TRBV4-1	CASSRSPGQGGIPDMNTEAFF
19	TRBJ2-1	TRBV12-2	CASRFPGLAGASSYNEQFF
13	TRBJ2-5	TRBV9	CASSVAPPETQYF
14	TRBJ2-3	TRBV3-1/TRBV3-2	CASSYGQGADTQYF
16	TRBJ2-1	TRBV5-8	CASSYHRGRSTNEQFF
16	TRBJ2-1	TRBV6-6	CASSYSSQRGYNEQFF
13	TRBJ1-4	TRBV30	CAWGTRRGEKLFF
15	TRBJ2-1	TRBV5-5	CASSFLAGGNNEQFF
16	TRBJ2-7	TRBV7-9	CASSTRTGSLRHEQYF
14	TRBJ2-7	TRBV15	CATSIGGGIYEQYF
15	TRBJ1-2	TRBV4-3	CASSQDALKSYGYTF
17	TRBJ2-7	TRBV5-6	CASSHTANRYPPYEQYF
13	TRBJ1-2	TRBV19	CASSPPSNYGYTF
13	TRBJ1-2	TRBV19	CASREGGDYGYTF
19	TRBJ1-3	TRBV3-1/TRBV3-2	CASRPHALEEMVGGNTIYF
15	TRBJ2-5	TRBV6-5	CASSYLAGSVETQYF
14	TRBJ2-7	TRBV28	CASSSHGTSEKEYF
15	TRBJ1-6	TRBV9	CASSAGQGESSPLHF
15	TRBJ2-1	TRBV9	CASSAGTSGTREQFF